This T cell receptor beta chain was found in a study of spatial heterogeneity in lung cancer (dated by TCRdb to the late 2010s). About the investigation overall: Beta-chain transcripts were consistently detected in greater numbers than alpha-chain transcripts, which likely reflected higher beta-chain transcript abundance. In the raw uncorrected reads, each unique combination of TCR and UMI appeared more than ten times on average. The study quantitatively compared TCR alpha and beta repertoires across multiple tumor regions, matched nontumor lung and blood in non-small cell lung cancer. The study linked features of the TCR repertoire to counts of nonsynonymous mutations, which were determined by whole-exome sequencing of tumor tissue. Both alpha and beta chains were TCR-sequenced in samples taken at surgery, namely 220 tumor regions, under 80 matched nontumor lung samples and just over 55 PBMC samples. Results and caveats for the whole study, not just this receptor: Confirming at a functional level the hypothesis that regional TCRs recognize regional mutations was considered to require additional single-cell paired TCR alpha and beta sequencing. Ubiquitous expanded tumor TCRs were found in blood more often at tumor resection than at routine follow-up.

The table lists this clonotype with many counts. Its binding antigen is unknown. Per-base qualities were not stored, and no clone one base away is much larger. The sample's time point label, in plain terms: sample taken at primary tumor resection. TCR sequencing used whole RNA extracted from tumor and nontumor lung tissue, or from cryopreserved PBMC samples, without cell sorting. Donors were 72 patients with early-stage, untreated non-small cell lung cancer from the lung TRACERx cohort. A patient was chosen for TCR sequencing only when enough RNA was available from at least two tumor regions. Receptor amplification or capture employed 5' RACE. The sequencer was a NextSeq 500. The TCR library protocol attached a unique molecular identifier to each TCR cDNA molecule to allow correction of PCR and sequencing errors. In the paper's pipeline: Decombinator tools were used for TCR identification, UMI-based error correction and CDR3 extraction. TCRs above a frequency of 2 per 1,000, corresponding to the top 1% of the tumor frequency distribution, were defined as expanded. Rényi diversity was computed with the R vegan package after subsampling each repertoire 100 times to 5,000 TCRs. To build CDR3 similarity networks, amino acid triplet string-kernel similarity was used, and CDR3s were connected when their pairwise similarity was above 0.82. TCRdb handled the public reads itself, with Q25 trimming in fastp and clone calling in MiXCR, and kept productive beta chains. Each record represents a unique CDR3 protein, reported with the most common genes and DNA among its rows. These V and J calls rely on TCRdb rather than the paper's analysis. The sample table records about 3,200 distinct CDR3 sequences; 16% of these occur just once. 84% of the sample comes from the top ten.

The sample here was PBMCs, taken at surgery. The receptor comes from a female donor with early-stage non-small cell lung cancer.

The nucleotides read TGTGCCAGCAGCTTAGCGCCAGGGGAGTACGGGCAGTTCTTC. Translation gives CASSLAPGEYGQFF. The chain uses TRBV11-1 and TRBJ2-1; the D segment could be TRBD1, given 6 matching bases. Reading the germline V gene (reference sequence) gives CDR1 SGHAT and CDR2 FQDESV. The CDR3, from cysteine to phenylalanine, totals 14 residues. Of the read, only the CDR3 DNA is kept; its 42 bases are in frame from base 1. Trimming costs V 0 bases and J 12 bases, and their ends lie 15 bases apart.